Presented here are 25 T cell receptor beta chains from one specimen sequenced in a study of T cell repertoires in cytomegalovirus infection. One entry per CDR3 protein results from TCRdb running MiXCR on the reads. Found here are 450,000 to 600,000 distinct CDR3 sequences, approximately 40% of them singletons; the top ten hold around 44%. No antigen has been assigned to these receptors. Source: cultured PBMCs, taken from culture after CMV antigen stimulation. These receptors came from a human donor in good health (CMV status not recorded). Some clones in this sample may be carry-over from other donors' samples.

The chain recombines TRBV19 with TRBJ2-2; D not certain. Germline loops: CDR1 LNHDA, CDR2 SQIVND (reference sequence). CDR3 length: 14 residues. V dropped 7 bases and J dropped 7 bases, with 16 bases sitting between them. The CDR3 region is CASTLGVVGGELFF. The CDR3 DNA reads TGTGCCAGTACCCTTGGGGTAGTCGGCGGGGAGCTGTTTTTT.

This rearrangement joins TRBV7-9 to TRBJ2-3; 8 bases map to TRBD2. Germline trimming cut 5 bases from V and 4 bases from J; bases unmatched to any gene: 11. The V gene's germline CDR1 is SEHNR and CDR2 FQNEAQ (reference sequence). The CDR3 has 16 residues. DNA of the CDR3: TGTGCCAGCAGCAGGGGGACTAGTAGGGTTCCAGATACGCAGTATTTT. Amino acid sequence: CASSRGTSRVPDTQYF.

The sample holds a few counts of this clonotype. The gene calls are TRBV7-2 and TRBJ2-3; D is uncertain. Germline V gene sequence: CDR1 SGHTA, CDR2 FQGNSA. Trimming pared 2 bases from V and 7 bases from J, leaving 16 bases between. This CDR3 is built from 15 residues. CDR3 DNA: TGTGCCAGCAGCTTATTCCATGACACCATCTATACGCAGTATTTT. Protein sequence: CASSLFHDTIYTQYF.

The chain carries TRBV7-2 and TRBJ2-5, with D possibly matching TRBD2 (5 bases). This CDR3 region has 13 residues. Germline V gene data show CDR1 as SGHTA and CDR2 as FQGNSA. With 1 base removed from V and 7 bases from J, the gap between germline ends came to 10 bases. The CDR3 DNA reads TGTGCCAGCAGCTTAGTCGGTGAGGGGACCCAGTACTTC. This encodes CASSLVGEGTQYF.

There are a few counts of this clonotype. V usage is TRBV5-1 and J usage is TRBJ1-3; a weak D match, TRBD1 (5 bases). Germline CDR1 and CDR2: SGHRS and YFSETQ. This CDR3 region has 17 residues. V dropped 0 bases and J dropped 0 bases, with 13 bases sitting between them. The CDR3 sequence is CASSLAGGDRSGNTIYF. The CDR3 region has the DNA TGCGCCAGCAGCTTGGCCGGTGGGGACCGCTCTGGAAACACCATATATTTT.

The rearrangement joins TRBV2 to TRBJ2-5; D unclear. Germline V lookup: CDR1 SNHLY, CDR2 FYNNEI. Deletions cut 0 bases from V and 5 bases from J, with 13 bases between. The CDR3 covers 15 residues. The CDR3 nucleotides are TGTGCCAGCAGTGAAGCGCACGAGGTCGGGGAGACCCAGTACTTC. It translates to CASSEAHEVGETQYF.

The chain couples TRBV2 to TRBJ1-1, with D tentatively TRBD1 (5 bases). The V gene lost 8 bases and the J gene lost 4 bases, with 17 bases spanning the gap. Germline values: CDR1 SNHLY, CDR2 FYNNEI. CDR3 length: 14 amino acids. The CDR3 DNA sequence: TGTGCCAGCGCTAAGGAAGGGGCGGGCACTGAAGCTTTCTTT. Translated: CASAKEGAGTEAFF.

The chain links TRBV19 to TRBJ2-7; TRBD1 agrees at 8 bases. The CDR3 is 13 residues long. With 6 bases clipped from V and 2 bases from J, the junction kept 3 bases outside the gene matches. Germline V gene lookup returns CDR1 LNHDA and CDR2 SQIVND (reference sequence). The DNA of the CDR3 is TGTGCCAGTAGGAAGACAGGGGCCTACGAGCAGTACTTC. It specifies CASRKTGAYEQYF.

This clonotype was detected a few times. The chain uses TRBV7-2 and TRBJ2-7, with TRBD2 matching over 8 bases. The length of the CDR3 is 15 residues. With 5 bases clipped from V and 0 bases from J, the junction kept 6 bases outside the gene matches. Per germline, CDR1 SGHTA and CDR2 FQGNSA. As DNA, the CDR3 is TGTGCCAGCAGCACCACTAGCGGAACCTCCTACGAGCAGTACTTC. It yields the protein CASSTTSGTSYEQYF.

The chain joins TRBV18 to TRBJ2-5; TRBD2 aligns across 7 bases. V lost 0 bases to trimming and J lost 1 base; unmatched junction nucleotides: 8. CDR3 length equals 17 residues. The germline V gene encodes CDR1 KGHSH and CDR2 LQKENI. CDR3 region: CASSPPSGDVLQETQYF. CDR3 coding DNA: TGTGCCAGCTCACCACCGAGCGGGGATGTCCTCCAAGAGACCCAGTACTTC.

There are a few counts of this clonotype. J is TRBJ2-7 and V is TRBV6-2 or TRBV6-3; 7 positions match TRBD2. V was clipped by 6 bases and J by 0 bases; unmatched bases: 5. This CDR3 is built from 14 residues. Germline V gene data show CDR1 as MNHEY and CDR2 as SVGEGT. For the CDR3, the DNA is TGTGCCAGCAGCTCCGGGACTACCTCCTACGAGCAGTACTTC. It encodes CASSSGTTSYEQYF.

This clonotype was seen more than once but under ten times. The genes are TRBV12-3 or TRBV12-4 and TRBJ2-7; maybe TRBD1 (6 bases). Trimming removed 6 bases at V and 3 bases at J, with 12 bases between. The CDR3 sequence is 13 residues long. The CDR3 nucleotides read TGTGCCAGCAGCCAGGGGTTTAACTACGAGCAGTACTTC. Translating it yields CASSQGFNYEQYF.

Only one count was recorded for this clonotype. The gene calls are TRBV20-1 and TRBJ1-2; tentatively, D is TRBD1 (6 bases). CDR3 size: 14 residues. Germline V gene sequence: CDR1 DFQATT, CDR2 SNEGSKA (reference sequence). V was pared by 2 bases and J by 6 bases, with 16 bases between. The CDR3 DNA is TGCAGTGCTAGATTGGAGGGAAGGGGGGATGGCTACACCTTC. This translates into CSARLEGRGDGYTF.

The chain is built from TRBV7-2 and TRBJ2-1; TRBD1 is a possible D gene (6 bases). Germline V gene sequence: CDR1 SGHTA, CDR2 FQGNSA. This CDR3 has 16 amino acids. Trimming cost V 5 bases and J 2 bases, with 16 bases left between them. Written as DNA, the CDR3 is TGTGCCAGCAGCCCAGGGGCAGGGAAGCCCTACAATGAGCAGTTCTTC. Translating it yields CASSPGAGKPYNEQFF.

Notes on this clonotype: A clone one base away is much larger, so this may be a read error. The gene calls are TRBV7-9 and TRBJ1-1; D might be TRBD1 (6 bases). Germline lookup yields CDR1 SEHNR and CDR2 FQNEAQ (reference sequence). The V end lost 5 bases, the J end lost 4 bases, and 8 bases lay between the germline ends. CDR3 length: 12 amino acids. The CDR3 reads CASSIQGTEAFF. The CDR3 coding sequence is TGTGCCAGCAGCATACAGGGCACTGAAGCTTTCTTT.

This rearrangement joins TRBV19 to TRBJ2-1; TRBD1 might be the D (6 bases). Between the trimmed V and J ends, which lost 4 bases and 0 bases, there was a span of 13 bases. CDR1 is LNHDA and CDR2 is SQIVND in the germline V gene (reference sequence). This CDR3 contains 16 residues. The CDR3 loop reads CASSNFGQNSYNEQFF. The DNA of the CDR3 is TGTGCCAGTAGTAACTTCGGACAGAACTCCTACAATGAGCAGTTCTTC.

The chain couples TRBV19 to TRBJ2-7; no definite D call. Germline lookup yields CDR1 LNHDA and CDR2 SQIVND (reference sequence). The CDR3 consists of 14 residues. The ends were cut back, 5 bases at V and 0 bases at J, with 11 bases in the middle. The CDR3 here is CASSPPAASYEQYF. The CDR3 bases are TGTGCCAGTAGTCCCCCGGCCGCCTCCTACGAGCAGTACTTC.

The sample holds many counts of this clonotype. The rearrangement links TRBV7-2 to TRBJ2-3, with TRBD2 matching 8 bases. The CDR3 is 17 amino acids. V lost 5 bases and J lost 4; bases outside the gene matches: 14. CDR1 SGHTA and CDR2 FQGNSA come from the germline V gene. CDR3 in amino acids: CASSQNSGAGDADTQYF. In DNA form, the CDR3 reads TGTGCCAGCAGCCAGAACAGTGGAGCGGGAGACGCAGATACGCAGTATTTT.

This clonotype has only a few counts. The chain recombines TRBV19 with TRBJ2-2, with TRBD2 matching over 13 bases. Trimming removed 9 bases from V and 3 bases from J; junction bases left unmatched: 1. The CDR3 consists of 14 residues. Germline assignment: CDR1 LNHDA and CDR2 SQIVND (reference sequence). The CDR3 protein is CASGLAGDTGELFF. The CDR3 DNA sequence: TGTGCCAGCGGACTAGCGGGAGACACCGGGGAGCTGTTTTTT.

The CDR3 DNA reads as TGTGCCAGCAGGCGGGGCGGCGGCCTCTATGGCTACACCTTC. Translated, it gives CASRRGGGLYGYTF. The genes are TRBV12-3 or TRBV12-4 and TRBJ1-2; a weak D match, TRBD1 (5 bases). Trimming pared 6 bases from V and 4 bases from J, leaving 15 bases between. CDR3 length: 14 residues.

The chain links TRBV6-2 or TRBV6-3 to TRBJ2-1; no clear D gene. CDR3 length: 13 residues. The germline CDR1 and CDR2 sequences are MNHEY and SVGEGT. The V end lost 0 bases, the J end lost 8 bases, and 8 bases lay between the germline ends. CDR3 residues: CASSYSGSHEQFF. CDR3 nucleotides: TGTGCCAGCAGTTACTCGGGCTCCCATGAGCAGTTCTTC.

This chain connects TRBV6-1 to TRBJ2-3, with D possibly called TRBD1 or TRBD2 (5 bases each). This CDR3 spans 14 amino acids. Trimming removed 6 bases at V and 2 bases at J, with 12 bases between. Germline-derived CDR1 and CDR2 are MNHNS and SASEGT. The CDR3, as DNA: TGTGCCAGCAGCCGGGGACGGCACACAGATACGCAGTATTTT. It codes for CASSRGRHTDTQYF.

In DNA, the CDR3 is TGTGCCAGCAGGCCATACAGGGTAAACACCATATATTTT. This translates into CASRPYRVNTIYF. The rearrangement joins TRBV7-2 to TRBJ1-3, with a possible D match to TRBD1 (6 bases). CDR3 length: 13 amino acids. The germline gives CDR1 SGHTA, CDR2 FQGNSA. V was clipped by 6 bases and J by 6 bases, with 12 bases between them. The entire variable domain, with the rest obtained from reference TRBV7-2 and TRBJ1-3, is as follows: GAGVSQSPSNKVTEKGKDVELRCDPISGHTALYWYRQSLGQGLEFLIYFQGNSAPDKSGLPSDRFSAERTGGSVSTLTIQRTQQEDSAVYLCASRPYRVNTIYFGEGSWLTVV.

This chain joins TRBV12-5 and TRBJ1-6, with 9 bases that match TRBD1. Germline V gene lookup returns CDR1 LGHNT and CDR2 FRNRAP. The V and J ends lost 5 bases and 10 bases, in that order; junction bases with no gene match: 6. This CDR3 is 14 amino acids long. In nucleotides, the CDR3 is TGTGCTAGTGGTCCGCGGGACAGGGACTCACCCCTCCACTTT. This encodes CASGPRDRDSPLHF.

The CDR3 DNA reads as TGTGCCATCAGTGAGGTGAAGGAAAAACTGTTTTTT. As protein: CAISEVKEKLFF. The chain couples TRBV10-3 to TRBJ1-4; D gene uncertain. The CDR3 extends over 12 amino acids. Germline V CDR1 and CDR2: ENHRY, SYGVKD. V lost 2 bases and J lost 8, with 6 bases in between.